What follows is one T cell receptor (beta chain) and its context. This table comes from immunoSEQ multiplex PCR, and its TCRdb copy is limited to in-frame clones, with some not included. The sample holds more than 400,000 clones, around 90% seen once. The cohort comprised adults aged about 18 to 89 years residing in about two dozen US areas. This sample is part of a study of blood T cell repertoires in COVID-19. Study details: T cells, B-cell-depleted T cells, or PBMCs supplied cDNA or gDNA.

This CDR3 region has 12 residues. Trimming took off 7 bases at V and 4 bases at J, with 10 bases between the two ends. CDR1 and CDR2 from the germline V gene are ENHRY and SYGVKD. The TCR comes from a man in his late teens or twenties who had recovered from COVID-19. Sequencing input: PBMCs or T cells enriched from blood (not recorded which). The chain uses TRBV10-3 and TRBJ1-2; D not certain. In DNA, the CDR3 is TGTGCCATCAAACCTGAGGGCTATGGCTACACCTTC. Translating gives CAIKPEGYGYTF.